This TCR beta chain originates from a study of OX40 agonist ivuxolimab in advanced cancers. About the research overall: Across the patients, intravenous ivuxolimab was delivered every 2 weeks at 0.01 to 10 mg/kg. General study findings and limits: On average, CD8+ T cells had more expanded clones than CD4+. In the 0.1 to 3.0 mg/kg range, CD4+ and CD8+ blood T cells had expanded clonally by week 6.

Comments on this clone: The antigen is unknown.

The V gene's germline CDR1 is SGHRS and CDR2 YFSETQ. V was clipped by 2 bases and J by 1 base, with 9 bases between them. The CDR3 loop spans 15 amino acids. This table comes from immunoSEQ multiplex PCR, and its TCRdb copy is limited to in-frame clones, with some not included. Of 70,000 or so clones listed, roughly 92% were seen once; the top ten hold 6% to 8.5%. The clonotype originates from an adult with an advanced solid tumor such as melanoma, head and neck, liver or kidney cancer. The sequenced sample was CD4+ or CD8+ T cells sorted from blood, obtained in a trial of the OX40 agonist ivuxolimab. The chain employs TRBV5-1 and TRBJ2-2, with D tentatively TRBD2 (6 bases). The CDR3 region has the DNA TGCGCCAGCAGCTTCCCCGGGGGGAACACCGGGGAGCTGTTTTTT. As protein: CASSFPGGNTGELFF.